The clone carrying this T cell receptor beta chain appeared a single time. Generated by immunoSEQ multiplex PCR, the TCRdb table keeps only in-frame clones and is missing some. This table has approximately 140,000 clones, 70% to 90% appearing once. CDR1 SGHNT and CDR2 YYREEE come from the germline V gene (reference sequence). V was shortened by 4 bases and J by 7 bases, with 15 bases between the two germline ends. The CDR3 covers 14 residues. This specimen comes from a study of T cell responses to AZD1222 COVID-19 vaccine. The V call is TRBV5-4, the J call TRBJ1-5; D ambiguous. This sample comprised peripheral blood, obtained on day 0 of AZD1222 vaccination. The sequence was collected from an adult in good health. The CDR3 loop is CASSNGALGQPQHF. The CDR3 DNA reads TGTGCCAGCAGCAACGGCGCGTTAGGACAGCCCCAGCATTTT.